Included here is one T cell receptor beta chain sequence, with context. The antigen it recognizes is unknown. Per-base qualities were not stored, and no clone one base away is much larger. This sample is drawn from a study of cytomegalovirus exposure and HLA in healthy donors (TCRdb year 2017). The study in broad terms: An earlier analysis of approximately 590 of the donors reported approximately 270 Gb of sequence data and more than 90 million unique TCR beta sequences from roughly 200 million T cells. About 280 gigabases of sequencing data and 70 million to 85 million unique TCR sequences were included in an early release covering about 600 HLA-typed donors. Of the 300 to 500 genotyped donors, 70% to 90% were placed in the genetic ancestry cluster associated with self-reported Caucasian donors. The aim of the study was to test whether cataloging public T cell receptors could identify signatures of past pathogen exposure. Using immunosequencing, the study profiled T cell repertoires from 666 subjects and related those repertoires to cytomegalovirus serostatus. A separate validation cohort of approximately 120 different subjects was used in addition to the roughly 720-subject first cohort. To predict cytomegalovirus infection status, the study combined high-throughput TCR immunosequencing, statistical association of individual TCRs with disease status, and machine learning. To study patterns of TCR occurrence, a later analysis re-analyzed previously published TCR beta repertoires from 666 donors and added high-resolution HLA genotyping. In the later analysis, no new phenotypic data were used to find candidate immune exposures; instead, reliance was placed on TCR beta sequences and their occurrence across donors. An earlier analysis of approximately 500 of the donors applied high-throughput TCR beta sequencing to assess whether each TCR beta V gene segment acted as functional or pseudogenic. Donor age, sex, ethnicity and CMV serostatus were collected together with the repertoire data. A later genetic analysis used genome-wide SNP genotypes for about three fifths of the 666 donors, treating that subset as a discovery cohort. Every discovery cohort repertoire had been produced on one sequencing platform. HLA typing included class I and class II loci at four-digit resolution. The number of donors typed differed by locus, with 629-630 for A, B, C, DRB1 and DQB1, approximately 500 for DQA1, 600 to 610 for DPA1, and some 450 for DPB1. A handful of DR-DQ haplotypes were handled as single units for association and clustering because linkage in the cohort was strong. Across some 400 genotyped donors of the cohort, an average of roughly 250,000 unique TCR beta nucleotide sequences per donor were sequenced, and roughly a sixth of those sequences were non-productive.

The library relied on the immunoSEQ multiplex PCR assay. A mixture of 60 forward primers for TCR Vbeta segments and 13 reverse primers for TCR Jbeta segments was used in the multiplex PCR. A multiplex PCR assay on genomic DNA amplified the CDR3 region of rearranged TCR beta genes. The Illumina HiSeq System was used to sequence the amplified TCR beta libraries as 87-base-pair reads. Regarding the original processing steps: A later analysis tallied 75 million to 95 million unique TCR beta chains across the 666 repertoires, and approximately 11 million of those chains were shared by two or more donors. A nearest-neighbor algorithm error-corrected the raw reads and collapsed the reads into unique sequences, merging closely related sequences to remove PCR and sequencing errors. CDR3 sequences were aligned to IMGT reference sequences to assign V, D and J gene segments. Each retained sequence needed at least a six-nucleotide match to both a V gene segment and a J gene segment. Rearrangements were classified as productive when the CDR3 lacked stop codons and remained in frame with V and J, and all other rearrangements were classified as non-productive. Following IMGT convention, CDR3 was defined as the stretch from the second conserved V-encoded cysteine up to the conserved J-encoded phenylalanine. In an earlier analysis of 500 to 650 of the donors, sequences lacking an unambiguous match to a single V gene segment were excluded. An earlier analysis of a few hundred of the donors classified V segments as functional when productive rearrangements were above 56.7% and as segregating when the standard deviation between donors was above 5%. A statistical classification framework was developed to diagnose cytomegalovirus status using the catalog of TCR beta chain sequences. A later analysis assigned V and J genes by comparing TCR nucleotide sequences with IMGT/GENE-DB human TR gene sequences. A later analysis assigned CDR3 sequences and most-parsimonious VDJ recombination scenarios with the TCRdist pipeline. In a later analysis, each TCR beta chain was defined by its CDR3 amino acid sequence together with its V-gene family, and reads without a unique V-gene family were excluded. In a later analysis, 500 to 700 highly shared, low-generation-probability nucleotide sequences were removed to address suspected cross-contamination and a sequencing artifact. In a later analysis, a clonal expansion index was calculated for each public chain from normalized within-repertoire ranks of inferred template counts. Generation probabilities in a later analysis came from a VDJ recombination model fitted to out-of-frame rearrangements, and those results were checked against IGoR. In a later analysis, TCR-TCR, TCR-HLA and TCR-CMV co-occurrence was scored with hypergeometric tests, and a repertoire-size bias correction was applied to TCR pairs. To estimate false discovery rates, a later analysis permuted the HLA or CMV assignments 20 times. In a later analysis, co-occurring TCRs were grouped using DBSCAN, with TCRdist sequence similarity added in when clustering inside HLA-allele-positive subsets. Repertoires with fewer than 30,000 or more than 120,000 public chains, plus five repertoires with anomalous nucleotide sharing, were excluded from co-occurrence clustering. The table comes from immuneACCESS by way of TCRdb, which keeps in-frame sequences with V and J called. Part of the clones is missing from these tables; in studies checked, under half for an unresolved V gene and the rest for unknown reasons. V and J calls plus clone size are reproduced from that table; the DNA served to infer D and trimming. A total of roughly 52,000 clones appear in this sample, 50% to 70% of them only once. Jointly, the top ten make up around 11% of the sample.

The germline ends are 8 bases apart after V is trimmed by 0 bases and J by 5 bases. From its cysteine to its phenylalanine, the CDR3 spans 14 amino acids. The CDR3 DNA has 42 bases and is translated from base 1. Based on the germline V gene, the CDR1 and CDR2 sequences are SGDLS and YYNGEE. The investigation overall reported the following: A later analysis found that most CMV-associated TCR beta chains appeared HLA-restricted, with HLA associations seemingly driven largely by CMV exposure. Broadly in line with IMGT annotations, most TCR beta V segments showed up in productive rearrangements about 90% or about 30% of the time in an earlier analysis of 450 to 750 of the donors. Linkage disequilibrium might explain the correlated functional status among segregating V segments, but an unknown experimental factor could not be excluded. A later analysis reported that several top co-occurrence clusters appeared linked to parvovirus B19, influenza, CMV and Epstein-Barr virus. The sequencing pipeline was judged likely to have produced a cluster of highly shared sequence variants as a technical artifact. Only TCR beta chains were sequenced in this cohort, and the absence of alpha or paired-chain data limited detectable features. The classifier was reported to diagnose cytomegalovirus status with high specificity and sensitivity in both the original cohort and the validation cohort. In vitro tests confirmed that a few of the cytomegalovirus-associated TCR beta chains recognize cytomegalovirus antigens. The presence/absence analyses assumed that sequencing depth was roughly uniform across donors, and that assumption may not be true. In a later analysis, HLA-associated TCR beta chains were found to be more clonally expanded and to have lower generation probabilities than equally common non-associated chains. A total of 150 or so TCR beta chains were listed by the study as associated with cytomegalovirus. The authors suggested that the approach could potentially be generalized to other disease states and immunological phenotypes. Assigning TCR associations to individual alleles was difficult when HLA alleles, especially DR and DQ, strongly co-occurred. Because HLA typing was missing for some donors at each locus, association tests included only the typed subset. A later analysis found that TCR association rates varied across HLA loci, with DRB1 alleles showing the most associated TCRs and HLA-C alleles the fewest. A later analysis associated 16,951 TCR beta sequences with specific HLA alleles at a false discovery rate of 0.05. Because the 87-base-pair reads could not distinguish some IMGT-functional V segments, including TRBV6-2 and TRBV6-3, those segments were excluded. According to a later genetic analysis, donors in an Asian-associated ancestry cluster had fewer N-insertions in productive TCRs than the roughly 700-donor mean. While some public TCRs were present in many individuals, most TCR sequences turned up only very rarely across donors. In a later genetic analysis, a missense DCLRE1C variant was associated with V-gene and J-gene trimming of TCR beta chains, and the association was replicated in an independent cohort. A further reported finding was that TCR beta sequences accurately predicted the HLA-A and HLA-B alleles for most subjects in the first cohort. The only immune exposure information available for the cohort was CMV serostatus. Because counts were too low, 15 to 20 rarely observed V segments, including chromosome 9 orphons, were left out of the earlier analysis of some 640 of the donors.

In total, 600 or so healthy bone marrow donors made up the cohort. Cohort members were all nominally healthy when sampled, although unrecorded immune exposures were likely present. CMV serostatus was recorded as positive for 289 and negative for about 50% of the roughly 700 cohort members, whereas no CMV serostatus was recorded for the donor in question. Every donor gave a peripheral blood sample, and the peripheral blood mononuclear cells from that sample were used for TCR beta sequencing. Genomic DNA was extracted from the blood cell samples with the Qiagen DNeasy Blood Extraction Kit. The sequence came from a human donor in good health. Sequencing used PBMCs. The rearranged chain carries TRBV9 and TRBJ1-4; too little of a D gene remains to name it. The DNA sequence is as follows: TGTGCCAGCAGCGTAGGGGCCCAGAATGAAAAACTGTTTTTT. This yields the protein CASSVGAQNEKLFF.